In its sample, the clone carrying this T cell receptor (beta chain) was seen many times. Its antigen is as yet unknown. The data were obtained in a study of neurological immune-mediated disorders. Germline loops: CDR1 KGHDR, CDR2 SFDVKD. There are 11 residues in the CDR3. V gave up 5 bases and J gave up 2 bases, with 2 bases separating them. The cDNA came from 5'RACE, which used 10-nucleotide random UMIs. MiXCR, run by TCRdb on the 5' RACE reads, gives a single entry per CDR3 protein. The table shows around 78,000 distinct CDR3 sequences, with 17% occurring only once. Study outcomes and limitations: Patients with HTLV-1-associated myelopathy showed the most TCR clonal expansion. Those with multiple sclerosis showed the least, falling below healthy controls.

Specimen: PBMCs. The chain couples TRBV24-1 to TRBJ2-5; D not certain. The clonotype comes from a woman aged 40 to 50 in good health. This CDR3 reads CATSVQETQYF. For the CDR3, the DNA is TGTGCCACCAGTGTGCAAGAGACCCAGTACTTC.